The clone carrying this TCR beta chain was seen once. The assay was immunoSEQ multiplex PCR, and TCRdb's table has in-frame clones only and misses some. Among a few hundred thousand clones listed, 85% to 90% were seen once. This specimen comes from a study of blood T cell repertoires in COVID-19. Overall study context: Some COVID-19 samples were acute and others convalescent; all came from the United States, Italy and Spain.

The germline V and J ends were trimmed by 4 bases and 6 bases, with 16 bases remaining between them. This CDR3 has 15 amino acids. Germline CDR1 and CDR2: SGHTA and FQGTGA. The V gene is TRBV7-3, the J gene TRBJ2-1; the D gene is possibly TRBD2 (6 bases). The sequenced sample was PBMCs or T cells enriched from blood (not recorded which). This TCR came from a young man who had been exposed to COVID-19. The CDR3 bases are TGTGCCAGCAGCTCCCTTCCGGAGGGTGGCAATGAGCAGTTCTTC. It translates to CASSSLPEGGNEQFF.